This TCR beta chain derives from a study of cytomegalovirus exposure and HLA in healthy donors. Study results and limitations: A later analysis found that most CMV-associated TCR beta chains appeared HLA-restricted. Most TCR sequences proved rare, with some public TCRs found in many donors. Highest at DRB1 and lowest at HLA-C, TCR association rates differed among HLA loci in a later analysis.

Germline trimming cut 1 base from V and 5 bases from J; bases unmatched to any gene: 9. The CDR3 has 17 residues. Germline V gene sequence: CDR1 LNHNV, CDR2 YYDKDF (reference sequence). Note on this clone: What it binds is not known.

Primers: 60 Vbeta forward and 13 Jbeta reverse. Some clones are missing from TCRdb's copy, which holds only in-frame ones; the method was immunoSEQ multiplex PCR. The sample contains about 150,000 clones, roughly three quarters of which appear only once. In nominal health when sampled, donors likely had unrecorded immune exposures nonetheless. The specimen sequenced was PBMCs. The receptor comes from a male donor in good health and CMV-seronegative. The chain combines TRBV15 with TRBJ1-5, with TRBD1 matching over 9 bases. DNA of the CDR3: TGTGCCACCAGCAGAGGGACAGGGGCCACTTTTCATCAGCCCCAGCATTTT. Amino acids: CATSRGTGATFHQPQHF.